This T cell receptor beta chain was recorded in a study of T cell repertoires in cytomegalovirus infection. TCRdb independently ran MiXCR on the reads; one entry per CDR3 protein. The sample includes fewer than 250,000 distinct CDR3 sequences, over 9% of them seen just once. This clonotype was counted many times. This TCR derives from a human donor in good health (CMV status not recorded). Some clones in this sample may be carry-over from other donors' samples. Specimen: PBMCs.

The CDR3 nucleotides are TGTGCCAGCAGCCCACAGGGCGCGAACACTGAAGCTTTCTTT. Translated, it gives CASSPQGANTEAFF. This chain links TRBV28 with TRBJ1-1; D possibly corresponds to TRBD1 (6 bases). The CDR3 has 14 residues. Deletions cut 6 bases from V and 1 base from J, with 12 bases between. Germline V lookup: CDR1 MDHEN, CDR2 SYDVKM.